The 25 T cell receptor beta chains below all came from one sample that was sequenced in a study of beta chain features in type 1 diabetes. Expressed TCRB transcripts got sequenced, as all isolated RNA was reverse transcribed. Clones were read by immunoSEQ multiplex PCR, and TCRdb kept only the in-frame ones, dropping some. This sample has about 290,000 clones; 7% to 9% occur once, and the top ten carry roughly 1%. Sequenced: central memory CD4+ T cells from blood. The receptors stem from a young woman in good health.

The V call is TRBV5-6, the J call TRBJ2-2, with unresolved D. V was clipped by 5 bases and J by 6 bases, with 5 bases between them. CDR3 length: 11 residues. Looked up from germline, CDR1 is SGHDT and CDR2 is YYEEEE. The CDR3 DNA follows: TGTGCCAGCAGTTTTTCCGGGGAGCTGTTTTTT. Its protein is CASSFSGELFF.

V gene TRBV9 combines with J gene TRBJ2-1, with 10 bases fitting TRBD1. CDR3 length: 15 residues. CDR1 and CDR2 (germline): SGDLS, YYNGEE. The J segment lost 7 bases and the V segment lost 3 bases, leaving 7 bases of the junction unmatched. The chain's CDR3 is CASSGDRGRGNEQFF. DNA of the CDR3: TGTGCCAGCAGCGGAGACAGGGGGCGCGGAAATGAGCAGTTCTTC.

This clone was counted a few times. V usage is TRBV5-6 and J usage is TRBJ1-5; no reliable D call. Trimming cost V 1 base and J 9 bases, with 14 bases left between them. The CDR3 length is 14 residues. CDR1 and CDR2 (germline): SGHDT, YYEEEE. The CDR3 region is CASSLWGPRSPQHF. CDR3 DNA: TGTGCCAGCAGCTTGTGGGGTCCGAGGTCGCCCCAGCATTTT.

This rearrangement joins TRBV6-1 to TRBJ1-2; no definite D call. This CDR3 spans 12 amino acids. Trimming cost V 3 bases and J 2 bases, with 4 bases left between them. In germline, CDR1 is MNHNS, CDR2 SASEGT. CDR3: CASSDWNYGYTF. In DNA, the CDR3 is TGTGCCAGCAGTGACTGGAACTATGGCTACACCTTC.

The CDR3 protein is CASKPGGAYNQPQHF. As DNA, the CDR3 is TGTGCCAGCAAACCGGGAGGGGCCTACAATCAGCCCCAGCATTTT. The V call is TRBV6-5, the J call TRBJ1-5; D possibly corresponds to TRBD1 (5 bases). With 7 bases removed from V and 3 bases from J, the gap between germline ends came to 16 bases. The CDR3 has 15 residues. The germline V gene encodes CDR1 MNHEY and CDR2 SVGAGI.

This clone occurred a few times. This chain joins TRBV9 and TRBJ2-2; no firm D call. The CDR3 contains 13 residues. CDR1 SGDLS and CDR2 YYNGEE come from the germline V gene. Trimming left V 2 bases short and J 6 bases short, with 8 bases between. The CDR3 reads CASSVSSPGELFF. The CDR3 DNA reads TGTGCCAGCAGCGTTAGTAGCCCCGGGGAGCTGTTTTTT. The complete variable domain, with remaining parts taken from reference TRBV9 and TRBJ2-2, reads DSGVTQTPKHLITATGQRVTLRCSPRSGDLSVYWYQQSLDQGLQFLIQYYNGEERAKGNILERFSAQQFPDLHSELNLSSLELGDSALYFCASSVSSPGELFFGEGSRLTVL.

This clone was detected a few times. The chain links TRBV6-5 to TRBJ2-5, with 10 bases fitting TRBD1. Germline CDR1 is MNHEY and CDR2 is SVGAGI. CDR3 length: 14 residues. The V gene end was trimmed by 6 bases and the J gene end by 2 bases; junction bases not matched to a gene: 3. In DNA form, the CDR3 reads TGTGCCAGCAGCCGGGACAGGGGTCAAGAGACCCAGTACTTC. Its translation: CASSRDRGQETQYF.

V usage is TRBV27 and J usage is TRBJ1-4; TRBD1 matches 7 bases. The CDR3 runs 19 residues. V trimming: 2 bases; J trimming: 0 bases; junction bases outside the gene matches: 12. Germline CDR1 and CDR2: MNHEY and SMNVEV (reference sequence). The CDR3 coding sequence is TGTGCCAGCAGTTTAGCGAATCCGACAGGGCCCTCAACTAATGAAAAACTGTTTTTT. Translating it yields CASSLANPTGPSTNEKLFF.

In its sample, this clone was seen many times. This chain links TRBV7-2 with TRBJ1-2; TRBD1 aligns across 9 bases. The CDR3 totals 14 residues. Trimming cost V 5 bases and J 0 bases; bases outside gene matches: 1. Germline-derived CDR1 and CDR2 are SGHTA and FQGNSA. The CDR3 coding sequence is TGTGCCAGCAGCCGACAGGGGGCTAACTATGGCTACACCTTC. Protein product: CASSRQGANYGYTF.

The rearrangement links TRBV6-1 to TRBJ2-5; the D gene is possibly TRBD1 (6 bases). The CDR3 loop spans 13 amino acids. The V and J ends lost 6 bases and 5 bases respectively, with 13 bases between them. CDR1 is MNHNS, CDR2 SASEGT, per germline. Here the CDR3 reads CASRAGVRETQYF. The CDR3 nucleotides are TGTGCCAGCAGGGCAGGGGTGAGGGAGACCCAGTACTTC.

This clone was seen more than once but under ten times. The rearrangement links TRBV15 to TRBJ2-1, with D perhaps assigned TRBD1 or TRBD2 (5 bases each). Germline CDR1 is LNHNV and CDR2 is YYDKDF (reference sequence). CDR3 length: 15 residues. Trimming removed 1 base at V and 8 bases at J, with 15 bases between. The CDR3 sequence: CATSRALAGRDEQFF. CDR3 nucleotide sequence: TGTGCCACCAGCAGAGCCCTCGCAGGGCGGGATGAGCAGTTCTTC.

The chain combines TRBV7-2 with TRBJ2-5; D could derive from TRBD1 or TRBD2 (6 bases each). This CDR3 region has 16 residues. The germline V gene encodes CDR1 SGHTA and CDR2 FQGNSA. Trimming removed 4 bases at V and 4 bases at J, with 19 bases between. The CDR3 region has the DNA TGTGCCAGCAGCTCGGGCGGGGTAATCAGGGGAGAGACCCAGTACTTC. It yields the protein CASSSGGVIRGETQYF.

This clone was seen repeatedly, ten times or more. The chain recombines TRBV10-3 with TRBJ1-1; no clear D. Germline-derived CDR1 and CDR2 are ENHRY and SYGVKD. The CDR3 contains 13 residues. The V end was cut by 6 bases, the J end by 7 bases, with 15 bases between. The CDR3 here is CAIRPVQEGEAFF. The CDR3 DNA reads TGTGCCATCAGGCCAGTCCAGGAAGGTGAAGCTTTCTTT.

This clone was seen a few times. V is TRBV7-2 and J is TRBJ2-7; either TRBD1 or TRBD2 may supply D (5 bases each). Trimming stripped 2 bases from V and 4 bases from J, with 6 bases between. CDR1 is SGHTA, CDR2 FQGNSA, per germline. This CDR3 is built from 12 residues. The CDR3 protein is CASSLWGYEQYV. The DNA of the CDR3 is TGTGCCAGCAGCTTATGGGGGTACGAGCAGTACGTC.

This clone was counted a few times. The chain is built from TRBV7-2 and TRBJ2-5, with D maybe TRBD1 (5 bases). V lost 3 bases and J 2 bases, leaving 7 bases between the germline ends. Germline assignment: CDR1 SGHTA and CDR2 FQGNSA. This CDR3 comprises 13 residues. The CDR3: CASSFGAQETQYF. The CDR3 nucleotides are TGTGCCAGCAGCTTTGGGGCACAAGAGACCCAGTACTTC.

The CDR3, as DNA: TGTGCCAGCAGCTTAGTTGTCACGGGAGGAACAGATACGCAGTATTTT. This translates into CASSLVVTGGTDTQYF. The rearrangement uses TRBV11-3 and TRBJ2-3, with 7 bases that match TRBD2. From germline, CDR1 is SGHNT and CDR2 YENEEA. V was clipped by 1 base and J by 3 bases; unmatched bases: 7. The length of the CDR3 is 16 residues. The entire variable domain, with the rest obtained from reference TRBV11-3 and TRBJ2-3, is as follows: EAGVVQSPRYKIIEKKQPVAFWCNPISGHNTLYWYLQNLGQGPELLIRYENEEAVDDSQLPKDRFSAERLKGVDSTLKIQPAELGDSAVYLCASSLVVTGGTDTQYFGPGTRLTVL.

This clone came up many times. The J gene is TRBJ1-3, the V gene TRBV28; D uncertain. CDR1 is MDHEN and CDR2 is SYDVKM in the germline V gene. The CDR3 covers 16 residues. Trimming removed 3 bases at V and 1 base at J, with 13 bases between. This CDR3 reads CASSFPMSKSGNTIYF. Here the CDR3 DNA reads TGTGCCAGCAGTTTCCCCATGAGCAAATCTGGAAACACCATATATTTT.

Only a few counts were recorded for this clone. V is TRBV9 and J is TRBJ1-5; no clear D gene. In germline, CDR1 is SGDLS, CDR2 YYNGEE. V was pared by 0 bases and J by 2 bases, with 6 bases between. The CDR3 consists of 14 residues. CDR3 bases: TGTGCCAGCAGCGTAGACCCGGGCAATCAGCCCCAGCATTTT. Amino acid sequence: CASSVDPGNQPQHF. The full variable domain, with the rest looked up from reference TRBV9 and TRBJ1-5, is DSGVTQTPKHLITATGQRVTLRCSPRSGDLSVYWYQQSLDQGLQFLIQYYNGEERAKGNILERFSAQQFPDLHSELNLSSLELGDSALYFCASSVDPGNQPQHFGDGTRLSIL.

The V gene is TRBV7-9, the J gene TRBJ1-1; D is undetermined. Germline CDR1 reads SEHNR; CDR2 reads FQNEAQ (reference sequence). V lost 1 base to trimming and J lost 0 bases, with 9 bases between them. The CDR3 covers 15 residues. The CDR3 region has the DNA TGTGCCAGCAGCTTAGTCAGCAACATGAACACTGAAGCTTTCTTT. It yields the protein CASSLVSNMNTEAFF.

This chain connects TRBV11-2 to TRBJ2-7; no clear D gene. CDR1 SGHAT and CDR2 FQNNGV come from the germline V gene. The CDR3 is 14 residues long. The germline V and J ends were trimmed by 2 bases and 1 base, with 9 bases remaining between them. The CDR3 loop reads CASSLRVGSYEQYF. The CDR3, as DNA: TGTGCCAGCAGCTTAAGGGTAGGATCCTACGAGCAGTACTTC.

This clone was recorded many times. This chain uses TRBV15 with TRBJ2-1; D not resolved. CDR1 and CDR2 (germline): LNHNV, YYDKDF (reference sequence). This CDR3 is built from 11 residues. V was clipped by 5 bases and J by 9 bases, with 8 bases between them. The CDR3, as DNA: TGTGCCACCAGCGCCCAGAGTGAGCAGTTCTTC. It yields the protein CATSAQSEQFF. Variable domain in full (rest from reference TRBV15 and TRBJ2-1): DAMVIQNPRYQVTQFGKPVTLSCSQTLNHNVMYWYQQKSSQAPKLLFHYYDKDFNNEADTPDNFQSRRPNTSFCFLDIRSPGLGDTAMYLCATSAQSEQFFGPGTRLTVL.

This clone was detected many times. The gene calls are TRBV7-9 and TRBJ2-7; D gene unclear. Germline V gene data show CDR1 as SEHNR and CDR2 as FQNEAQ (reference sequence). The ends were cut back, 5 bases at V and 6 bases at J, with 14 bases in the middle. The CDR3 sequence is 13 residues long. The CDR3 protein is CASSKDGAPEQYV. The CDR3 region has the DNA TGTGCCAGCAGCAAGGACGGAGCCCCCGAGCAGTACGTC.

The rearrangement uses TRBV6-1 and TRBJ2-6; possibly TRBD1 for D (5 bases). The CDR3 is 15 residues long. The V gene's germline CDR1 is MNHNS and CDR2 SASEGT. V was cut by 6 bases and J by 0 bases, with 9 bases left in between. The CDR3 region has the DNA TGTGCCAGCAGGGCAGGGTTCTCTGGGGCCAACGTCCTGACTTTC. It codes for CASRAGFSGANVLTF.

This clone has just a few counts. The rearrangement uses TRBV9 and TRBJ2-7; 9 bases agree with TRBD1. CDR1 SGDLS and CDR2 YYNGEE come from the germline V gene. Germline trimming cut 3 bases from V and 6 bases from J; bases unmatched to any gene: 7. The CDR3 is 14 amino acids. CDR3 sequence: CASSALTGGFEQYF. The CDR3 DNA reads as TGTGCCAGCAGCGCGTTAACAGGGGGCTTCGAGCAGTACTTC.

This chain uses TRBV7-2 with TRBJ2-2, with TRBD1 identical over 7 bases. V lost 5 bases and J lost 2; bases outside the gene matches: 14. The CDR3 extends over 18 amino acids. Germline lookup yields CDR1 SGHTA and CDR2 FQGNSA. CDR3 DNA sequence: TGTGCCAGCAGCCCCGAGGCCATCAGGGGGTACAACACCGGGGAGCTGTTTTTT. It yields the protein CASSPEAIRGYNTGELFF.